A single sample is the source of the 19 T cell receptor beta chains below, sequenced in a study of T cells in narcolepsy (dated by TCRdb to the late 2010s). Library preparation employed the immunoSEQ multiplex PCR assay. Not all clones reach the TCRdb copy of this immuneACCESS table, which keeps in-frame sequences only. Checked studies attribute under half of the gap to unresolved V genes and leave the rest unexplained. This sample is represented by around 25,000 clones; more than 75% of them were singletons. In total, the top ten clones hold roughly 1.1% of the sample. The sequenced sample consisted of CD45RA- memory CD4+ T cells from PBMCs. What this sample's cell subset or site label stands for: memory T cells sorted ex vivo from peripheral blood. Every receptor here comes from a human donor with narcolepsy.

The chain couples TRBV7-9 to TRBJ2-7, with TRBD1 as a possible D gene (6 bases). This CDR3 contains 16 residues. Germline V gene lookup returns CDR1 SEHNR and CDR2 FQNEAQ (reference sequence). Trimming took off 4 bases at V and 2 bases at J, with 18 bases between the two ends. CDR3 coding DNA: TGTGCCAGCAGCTCATACCGGGACAAGAAAGCCTACGAGCAGTACTTC. It encodes CASSSYRDKKAYEQYF.

Only one count was recorded for this clone. The CDR3 DNA reads TGTGCCAGCAGTTCGGGACAGGGGAAGAGTGGCTACACCTTC. Amino acids: CASSSGQGKSGYTF. The chain recombines TRBV6-1 with TRBJ1-2, with 10 bases aligning to TRBD1. The germline V gene has CDR1 MNHNS and CDR2 SASEGT. This CDR3 contains 14 residues. The J segment lost 7 bases and the V segment lost 5 bases, leaving 7 bases of the junction unmatched.

This clone was seen only once. This chain connects TRBV2 to TRBJ2-7; 7 bases are shared with TRBD1. Trimming took 6 bases from V and 4 from J; bases not matched to a gene: 6. The length of the CDR3 is 13 residues. CDR1 and CDR2 from the germline V gene are SNHLY and FYNNEI. DNA for the CDR3: TGTGCCAGCAGCACGGGACAGAGTTACGAGCAGTACTTC. Its translation: CASSTGQSYEQYF.

This clone was seen more than once but under ten times. J is TRBJ1-6 and V is TRBV6-1; 10 nucleotides align to TRBD1. This CDR3 spans 13 amino acids. The V gene end was trimmed by 5 bases and the J gene end by 9 bases; junction bases not matched to a gene: 1. Germline values: CDR1 MNHNS, CDR2 SASEGT. CDR3 amino acids: CASSRDRGSPLHF. For the CDR3, the DNA is TGTGCCAGCAGTAGGGACAGGGGTTCACCCCTCCACTTT.

The V gene is TRBV11-2, the J gene TRBJ2-1; D is unresolved. The CDR3 length is 14 residues. CDR1 SGHAT and CDR2 FQNNGV come from the germline V gene. Trimming stripped 1 base from V and 4 bases from J, with 8 bases between. The CDR3 nucleotides read TGTGCCAGCAGCTTAGTGCAGGCGTACAATGAGCAGTTCTTC. Translating it yields CASSLVQAYNEQFF.

The chain couples TRBV19 to TRBJ2-6, with 16 positions matching TRBD2. Per germline, CDR1 LNHDA and CDR2 SQIVND (reference sequence). V shed 5 bases, J shed 4 bases, and the junction held 2 bases outside the gene matches. The CDR3 is 17 residues long. The CDR3 sequence: CASSGTSGGAGANVLTF. The CDR3 DNA reads as TGTGCCAGTAGTGGGACTAGCGGGGGGGCGGGGGCCAACGTCCTGACTTTC. Full variable domain (remainder filled in from reference TRBV19 and TRBJ2-6): DGGITQSPKYLFRKEGQNVTLSCEQNLNHDAMYWYRQDPGQGLRLIYYSQIVNDFQKGDIAEGYSVSREKKESFPLTVTSAQKNPTAFYLCASSGTSGGAGANVLTFGAGSRLTVL.

The genes are TRBV10-2 and TRBJ2-5; 9 bases agree with TRBD2. CDR1 WSHSY and CDR2 SAAADI come from the germline V gene. Germline trimming cut 6 bases from V and 5 bases from J; bases unmatched to any gene: 7. There are 14 residues in the CDR3. DNA of the CDR3: TGCGCCAGCAGGGCCGGGACTAGCAGCGAGACCCAGTACTTC. Its translation: CASRAGTSSETQYF.

The chain recombines TRBV2 with TRBJ2-7; D might be TRBD1 (5 bases). Trimming removed 7 bases from V and 6 bases from J, with 19 bases in between. CDR1 SNHLY and CDR2 FYNNEI come from the germline V gene. The CDR3 has 14 residues. CDR3 sequence: CASKRDSRPPEQYV. The CDR3 region has the DNA TGTGCCAGCAAACGAGACAGCCGCCCTCCCGAGCAGTACGTC.

The chain employs TRBV2 and TRBJ2-7; a weak D match, TRBD1 (5 bases). Germline assignment: CDR1 SNHLY and CDR2 FYNNEI. This CDR3 is 13 amino acids long. The V end lost 6 bases, the J end lost 5 bases, and 14 bases lay between the germline ends. CDR3 nucleotide sequence: TGTGCCAGCAGCGAACAGGAGAAGGACGAGCAGTACGTC. Encoded protein: CASSEQEKDEQYV.

The chain employs TRBV6-1 and TRBJ2-1; 7 bases align to TRBD1. The length of the CDR3 is 13 residues. Trimming took 6 bases from V and 4 from J; bases not matched to a gene: 3. Per the germline V gene, CDR1 is MNHNS and CDR2 is SASEGT. The CDR3 reads CASRRQGYNEQFF. The DNA for the CDR3 is TGTGCCAGCAGGAGACAGGGATACAATGAGCAGTTCTTC.

The chain combines TRBV9 with TRBJ1-4; no clear D gene. The V end lost 3 bases, the J end lost 1 base, and 7 bases lay between the germline ends. The CDR3 is 14 amino acids. CDR1 and CDR2 from the germline V gene are SGDLS and YYNGEE. The CDR3 DNA is TGTGCCAGCAGCGGGGGAGAAACTAATGAAAAACTGTTTTTT. It yields the protein CASSGGETNEKLFF.

The chain employs TRBV28 and TRBJ1-2; 7 nucleotides line up with TRBD1. CDR3 length: 14 residues. V dropped 7 bases and J dropped 4; count of bases not matched to a gene: 9. Germline V gene sequence: CDR1 MDHEN, CDR2 SYDVKM. The chain's CDR3 is CASTQMTGTYGYTF. Written as DNA, the CDR3 is TGTGCCAGCACCCAAATGACAGGGACCTATGGCTACACCTTC.

The chain joins TRBV6-1 to TRBJ2-1; D possibly corresponds to TRBD2 (6 bases). Trimming stripped 0 bases from V and 10 bases from J, with 13 bases between. The CDR3 spans 14 residues. Germline V lookup: CDR1 MNHNS, CDR2 SASEGT. CDR3 nucleotides: TGTGCCAGCAGTGAAGCGGACTACTTTGGGGAGCAGTTCTTC. Translated: CASSEADYFGEQFF.

The sample holds a few counts of this clone. The J gene is TRBJ2-1, the V gene TRBV28; 9 bases line up with TRBD1. CDR3 length: 14 amino acids. V shed 6 bases and J 7 bases; nucleotides not matched to a gene: 7. Germline V gives CDR1 MDHEN, CDR2 SYDVKM. The CDR3 spells CASSAGTGRNEQFF. CDR3 DNA: TGTGCCAGCAGCGCCGGGACAGGGAGGAATGAGCAGTTCTTC.

The chain recombines TRBV4-2 with TRBJ1-1; 7 bases are shared with TRBD1. The trim removed 8 bases at V and 1 base at J, leaving 4 bases unmatched. Per germline, CDR1 LGHNA and CDR2 YNFKEQ. This CDR3 spans 13 amino acids. In DNA, the CDR3 is TGTGCCAGCCTTGACAGGGAGAACACTGAAGCTTTCTTT. Translation gives CASLDRENTEAFF.

The J gene is TRBJ1-1, the V gene TRBV18; 7 bases align to TRBD1. In germline, CDR1 is KGHSH, CDR2 LQKENI. Germline trimming cut 3 bases from V and 1 base from J; bases unmatched to any gene: 5. The CDR3 covers 15 residues. CDR3: CASSPRQGRNTEAFF. The CDR3 DNA sequence: TGTGCCAGCTCACCCCGACAGGGAAGGAACACTGAAGCTTTCTTT. Filled out from reference TRBV18 and TRBJ1-1, the complete variable domain reads NAGVMQNPRHLVRRRGQEARLRCSPMKGHSHVYWYRQLPEEGLKFMVYLQKENIIDESGMPKERFSAEFPKEGPSILRIQQVVRGDSAAYFCASSPRQGRNTEAFFGQGTRLTVV.

V usage is TRBV5-4 and J usage is TRBJ2-5, with 10 positions matching TRBD1. This CDR3 has 16 amino acids. With 4 bases clipped from V and 5 bases from J, the junction kept 11 bases outside the gene matches. Germline V gives CDR1 SGHNT, CDR2 YYREEE (reference sequence). The CDR3: CASSPTGQGDSETQYF. CDR3 sequence (DNA): TGTGCCAGCAGCCCGACCGGACAGGGGGATTCGGAGACCCAGTACTTC.

The rearrangement joins TRBV5-1 to TRBJ1-4; TRBD1 might be the D (5 bases). Germline values: CDR1 SGHRS, CDR2 YFSETQ. Trimming left V 4 bases short and J 7 bases short, with 11 bases between. The CDR3 length is 13 residues. Here the CDR3 DNA reads TGCGCCAGCAGCGTGGGACCAGGTGAAAAACTGTTTTTT. Translating it yields CASSVGPGEKLFF.

The chain combines TRBV2 with TRBJ2-1; the D is unclear. CDR3 size: 16 residues. Trimming stripped 8 bases from V and 3 bases from J, with 20 bases between. Germline lookup yields CDR1 SNHLY and CDR2 FYNNEI. This CDR3 is CASGRASSWGYNEQFF. The DNA of the CDR3 is TGTGCCAGCGGCCGGGCTTCCTCTTGGGGCTACAATGAGCAGTTCTTC.